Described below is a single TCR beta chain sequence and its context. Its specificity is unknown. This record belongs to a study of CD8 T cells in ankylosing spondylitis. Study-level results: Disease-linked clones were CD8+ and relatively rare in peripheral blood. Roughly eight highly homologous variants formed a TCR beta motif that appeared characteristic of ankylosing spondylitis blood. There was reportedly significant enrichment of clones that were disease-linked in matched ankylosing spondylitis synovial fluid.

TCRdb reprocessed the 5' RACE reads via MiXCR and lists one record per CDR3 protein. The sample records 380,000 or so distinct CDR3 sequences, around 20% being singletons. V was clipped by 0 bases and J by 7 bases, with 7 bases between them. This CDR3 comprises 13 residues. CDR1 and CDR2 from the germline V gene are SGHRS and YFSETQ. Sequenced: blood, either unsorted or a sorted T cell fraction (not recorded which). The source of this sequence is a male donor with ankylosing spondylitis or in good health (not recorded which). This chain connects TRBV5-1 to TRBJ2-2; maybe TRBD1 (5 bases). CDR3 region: CASSLEGDGELFF. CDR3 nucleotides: TGCGCCAGCAGCTTGGAAGGGGACGGGGAGCTGTTTTTT.